This T cell receptor (beta chain) originates from a study of T cell responses to AZD1222 COVID-19 vaccine. Study conclusions and caveats: Two AZD1222 administrations were followed by greater Spike-specific TCR breadth and depth.

Some clones are missing from TCRdb's copy, which holds only in-frame ones; the method was immunoSEQ multiplex PCR. The profile shows 150,000 to 200,000 clones, approximately 93% of them singletons. The CDR3 runs to 15 residues. The trim removed 0 bases at V and 8 bases at J, leaving 9 bases unmatched. The V gene's germline CDR1 is MGHRA and CDR2 YSYEKL. This clone was observed a single time. Its specificity is not known. V is TRBV4-1 and J is TRBJ1-2; TRBD1 matches 7 bases. This specimen was peripheral blood, taken 28 days after the second AZD1222 dose. The sequence came from an adult who received the AZD1222 COVID-19 vaccine. The CDR3 DNA reads as TGCGCCAGCAGCCAAGACCCGATAGGGGGCAGAGGCTACACCTTC. Translation: CASSQDPIGGRGYTF.